Sequencing of this T cell receptor beta chain was carried out in a study of cytomegalovirus exposure and HLA in healthy donors. Study-level findings and limits: The sole available immune exposure information was CMV serostatus. Common viral pathogens (according to a later analysis) appeared linked to several of the most significant clusters. Exclusion as indistinguishable affected some V segments, including TRBV6-2 and TRBV6-3.

A remark on this clone: Its specificity is not known.

The primer mix had 60 Vbeta and 13 Jbeta primers. Method: immunoSEQ multiplex PCR; TCRdb's copy keeps in-frame clones and lacks some. The table has under 250,000 clones, roughly 81% seen once. Between the trimmed V and J ends, which lost 7 bases and 2 bases, there was a span of 12 bases. The germline CDR1 and CDR2 sequences are SNHLY and FYNNEI. The CDR3 is 13 amino acids. The gene calls are TRBV2 and TRBJ2-7, with a possible D match to TRBD2 (5 bases). Sequences were obtained from PBMCs. This receptor was obtained from a girl aged 2-10 years in good health and CMV-seronegative. CDR3 nucleotide sequence: TGTGCCAGCAAGAAGGAGGCGGCCTACGAGCAGTACTTC. It encodes CASKKEAAYEQYF. The variable domain in full, completed from reference TRBV2 and TRBJ2-7, reads EPEVTQTPSHQVTQMGQEVILRCVPISNHLYFYWYRQILGQKVEFLVSFYNNEISEKSEIFDDQFSVERPDGSNFTLKIRSTKLEDSAMYFCASKKEAAYEQYFGPGTRLTVT.